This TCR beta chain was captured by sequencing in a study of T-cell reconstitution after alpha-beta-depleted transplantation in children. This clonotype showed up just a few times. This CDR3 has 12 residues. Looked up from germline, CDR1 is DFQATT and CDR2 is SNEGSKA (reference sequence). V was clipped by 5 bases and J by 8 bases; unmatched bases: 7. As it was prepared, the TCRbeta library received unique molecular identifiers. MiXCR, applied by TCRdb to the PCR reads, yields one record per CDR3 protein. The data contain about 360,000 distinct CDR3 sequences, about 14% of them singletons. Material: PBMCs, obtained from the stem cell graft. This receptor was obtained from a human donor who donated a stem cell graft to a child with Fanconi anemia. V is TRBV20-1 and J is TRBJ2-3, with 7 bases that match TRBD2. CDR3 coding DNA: TGCAGTGCTGCAACCGGACTAGGTACGCAGTATTTT. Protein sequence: CSAATGLGTQYF.